One sample yielded the 23 T cell receptor beta chains listed below, sequenced in a study of tumour-infiltrating T cells in Burkitt lymphoma. TCRdb's table, derived via immunoSEQ multiplex PCR, lists solely in-frame clones and lacks some. The data hold around 13,000 clones, with less than 90% observed a single time. The sequencing sample was made of tumor tissue. The receptors here all came from a human donor with diffuse large B-cell lymphoma.

V usage is TRBV18 and J usage is TRBJ2-3; no definite D call. Trimming took off 0 bases at V and 5 bases at J, with 6 bases between the two ends. The CDR3 is 13 residues long. CDR1 is KGHSH and CDR2 is LQKENI in the germline V gene. DNA of the CDR3: TGTGCCAGCTCACCACCGGCTCAAGATACGCAGTATTTT. The encoded protein is CASSPPAQDTQYF.

The rearrangement joins TRBV25-1 to TRBJ2-1; D is perhaps TRBD2 (5 bases). The CDR3 loop spans 15 amino acids. Germline V lookup: CDR1 MGHDK, CDR2 SYGVNS. V gave up 5 bases and J gave up 6 bases, with 17 bases separating them. The chain's CDR3 is CASSTGLGRSNEQFF. The CDR3 bases are TGTGCCAGCAGTACCGGACTTGGACGGTCCAATGAGCAGTTCTTC.

The rearrangement uses TRBV10-1 and TRBJ2-2, with a weak D call TRBD1 (6 bases). The germline V gene has CDR1 WNHNN and CDR2 SYGVQD (reference sequence). Trimming removed 4 bases from V and 5 bases from J, with 11 bases in between. This CDR3 region has 14 residues. This CDR3 is CASSVNRVTGELFF. As DNA, the CDR3 is TGCGCCAGCAGTGTGAACAGGGTGACCGGGGAGCTGTTTTTT.

The chain recombines TRBV10-3 with TRBJ1-5, with 10 bases matching TRBD1. J lost 5 bases, V lost 0 bases, and 7 bases had no gene match. This CDR3 spans 17 amino acids. Germline V gene lookup returns CDR1 ENHRY and CDR2 SYGVKD. This CDR3 is CAISESKGTGVDQPQHF. DNA for the CDR3: TGTGCCATCAGTGAGTCTAAGGGGACAGGGGTGGATCAGCCCCAGCATTTT.

The chain couples TRBV5-8 to TRBJ1-4, with no clear D. V was trimmed by 7 bases and J by 4 bases, leaving 14 bases between them. Germline loops: CDR1 SGHTS, CDR2 YDEGEE. The CDR3 has 14 residues. The CDR3 is CASGLGFNNEKLFF. CDR3 sequence (DNA): TGTGCCAGCGGTTTGGGGTTTAATAATGAAAAACTGTTTTTT.

The count of this clone is one. The rearrangement uses TRBV11-2 and TRBJ1-3; no reliable D call. The V end lost 0 bases, the J end lost 0 bases, and 6 bases lay between the germline ends. The germline V gene has CDR1 SGHAT and CDR2 FQNNGV. The CDR3 spans 15 residues. This chain's CDR3 is CASSLDRSSGNTIYF. The CDR3 DNA is TGTGCCAGCAGCTTAGACAGGAGCTCTGGAAACACCATATATTTT.

This chain uses TRBV6-1 with TRBJ1-1; TRBD1 agrees at 10 bases. This CDR3 contains 15 residues. The trim removed 7 bases at V and 0 bases at J, leaving 5 bases unmatched. The germline V gene has CDR1 MNHNS and CDR2 SASEGT. The CDR3, as DNA: TGTGCCAGCACCACGGACAGGGGGATGAACACTGAAGCTTTCTTT. Translated, it gives CASTTDRGMNTEAFF.

The rearrangement links TRBV5-1 to TRBJ1-1; no clear D. Looked up from germline, CDR1 is SGHRS and CDR2 is YFSETQ. CDR3 length: 14 residues. The ends were cut back, 4 bases at V and 2 bases at J, with 12 bases in the middle. The CDR3 DNA is TGCGCCAGCAGCCTGGCCGAGGATAACACTGAAGCTTTCTTT. Protein product: CASSLAEDNTEAFF.

In this sample, this clone turned up a few times. This chain uses TRBV1 with TRBJ2-3. TRBV1 is a pseudogene locus. The CDR3 is made up of 18 amino acids. The CDR3: CTSSQQRGERVSTDTQYF. The CDR3 coding sequence is TGCACCAGCAGCCAGCAGAGGGGGGAGCGGGTAAGCACAGATACGCAGTATTTT.

The chain is built from TRBV11-2 and TRBJ2-5; D is unclear. The DNA end is a closer match to TRBJ2-7, so the J assignment may be wrong. The CDR3 spans 13 residues. From germline, CDR1 is SGHAT and CDR2 FQNNGV. In DNA, the CDR3 is TGTGCCAGCAGCTTGCAAGTTGTAAACGAGCAGTACTTC. This gives the protein CASSLQVVNEQYF.

The chain couples TRBV5-1 to TRBJ1-2; weak D call: TRBD1 (5 bases). This CDR3 comprises 13 residues. Trimming removed 4 bases at V and 2 bases at J, with 9 bases between. Germline CDR1 and CDR2: SGHRS and YFSETQ. CDR3 nucleotide sequence: TGCGCCAGCAGCAACAGACAGAACTATGGCTACACCTTC. Its protein product is CASSNRQNYGYTF.

CDR3 sequence reads: CASSDEQGENYGYTF. In nucleotides, the CDR3 is TGTGCCAGCAGCGACGAACAGGGAGAAAACTATGGCTACACCTTC. This chain joins TRBV9 and TRBJ1-2; possible D gene TRBD1, 6 bases. CDR1 SGDLS and CDR2 YYNGEE come from the germline V gene. This CDR3 is built from 15 residues. V was trimmed by 3 bases and J by 2 bases, leaving 14 bases between them.

The chain recombines TRBV7-9 with TRBJ2-3, with D hard to call. Between the trimmed V and J ends, which lost 5 bases and 5 bases, there was a span of 14 bases. CDR1 and CDR2 from the germline V gene are SEHNR and FQNEAQ (reference sequence). CDR3 length equals 14 residues. CDR3 in DNA: TGTGCCAGCAGCCCCGCGTCCTTCTTAGATACGCAGTATTTT. Amino acids: CASSPASFLDTQYF.

This chain uses TRBV5-4 with TRBJ2-7, with 10 bases aligning to TRBD1. J lost 6 bases, V lost 3 bases, and 3 bases had no gene match. The CDR3 is made up of 13 amino acids. The V gene's germline CDR1 is SGHNT and CDR2 YYREEE (reference sequence). For the CDR3, the DNA is TGTGCCAGCAGCTACGGACAGGGGGGCGAGCAGTACTTC. It specifies CASSYGQGGEQYF.

Concerning this clone: Germline is not matched at one junction end, which may reflect a read error. This sample includes further DNA sequences coding for the same CDR3. This chain uses TRBV9 with TRBJ2-7, with a weak D call TRBD1 (6 bases). The CDR3 runs 13 residues. CDR1 and CDR2 (germline): SGDLS, YYNGEE. In nucleotides, the CDR3 is TGTGCCAGCAGCGCCACAGGGCTCGAAGAGCAGTACTTT. Encoded protein: CASSATGLEEQYF.

This sequence joins TRBV2 and TRBJ1-3; D may be TRBD1 (5 bases). The germline V and J ends were trimmed by 8 bases and 0 bases, with 11 bases remaining between them. This CDR3 comprises 14 residues. The germline gives CDR1 SNHLY, CDR2 FYNNEI. Written as DNA, the CDR3 is TGTGCCAGCTTTAGGGGCAGCTCTGGAAACACCATATATTTT. Translating it yields CASFRGSSGNTIYF.

J is TRBJ2-7 and V is TRBV7-8, with TRBD2 matching over 8 bases. Looked up from germline, CDR1 is SGHVS and CDR2 is FQNEAQ. The trim removed 5 bases at V and 2 bases at J, leaving 8 bases unmatched. The CDR3 is 15 amino acids. CDR3 coding DNA: TGTGCCAGCAGCCCCGCGGGGGGATGGGCCTACGAGCAGTACTTC. It translates to CASSPAGGWAYEQYF.

The chain has TRBV7-2 and TRBJ1-5; possibly TRBD1 for D (5 bases). The CDR3 totals 14 residues. Looked up from germline, CDR1 is SGHTA and CDR2 is FQGNSA. V was clipped by 5 bases and J by 4 bases, with 12 bases between them. The CDR3 region has the DNA TGTGCCAGCAGCCCAGACGACAGTAATCAGCCCCAGCATTTT. Its protein is CASSPDDSNQPQHF.

V is TRBV9 and J is TRBJ1-1; the D is unclear. There are 14 residues in the CDR3. The germline V gene has CDR1 SGDLS and CDR2 YYNGEE. Trimming left V 0 bases short and J 1 base short, with 7 bases between. CDR3 bases: TGTGCCAGCAGCGTAGCACAGTCGAACACTGAAGCTTTCTTT. Protein: CASSVAQSNTEAFF.

This chain uses TRBV6-4 with TRBJ2-2, with D unclear. V gave up 1 base and J gave up 6 bases, with 6 bases separating them. The CDR3 contains 13 residues. Germline V gene data show CDR1 as MRHNA and CDR2 as SNTAGT. CDR3 sequence (DNA): TGTGCCAGCAGTGACTTTCTTGCCGGGGAGCTGTTTTTT. It yields the protein CASSDFLAGELFF.

The chain joins TRBV5-1 to TRBJ2-1; the D is unclear. This CDR3 is 16 amino acids long. Germline lookup yields CDR1 SGHRS and CDR2 YFSETQ. Trimming stripped 1 base from V and 1 base from J, with 12 bases between. This CDR3 is CASSLTSLASYNEQFF. In DNA, the CDR3 is TGCGCCAGCAGCTTGACCTCTTTGGCGTCCTACAATGAGCAGTTCTTC.

The chain joins TRBV6-6 to TRBJ1-1, with D unresolved. The germline CDR1 and CDR2 sequences are MNHNY and SVGAGI (reference sequence). V lost 7 bases and J 0 bases, leaving 9 bases between the germline ends. This CDR3 is built from 13 residues. The CDR3 region has the DNA TGTGCCAGCACTAGGCCGATGAACACTGAAGCTTTCTTT. This translates into CASTRPMNTEAFF.

The gene calls are TRBV14 and TRBJ2-7; 9 positions agree with TRBD1. V shed 4 bases and J 6 bases; nucleotides not matched to a gene: 10. Germline V lookup: CDR1 SGHDN, CDR2 FVKESK. This CDR3 spans 15 amino acids. The CDR3 here is CASSLDRGWDIEQYF. For the CDR3, the DNA is TGTGCCAGCAGCCTGGACAGGGGCTGGGATATCGAGCAGTACTTC.